This T cell receptor beta chain was documented in a study of CD8+ T cells in alopecia areata. Findings and limits, study-wide: Sharing of TCR sequences between patients (possibly for HLA-related reasons) was less clear than in mice. Greater clonality was observed in lesional scalp samples, especially alopecia totalis/universalis, versus normal scalp.

PBMCs provided sorted CD4+ and CD8+ T cells. In each case, RNA was isolated and then reverse transcribed into cDNA as the sequencing template. Method: immunoSEQ multiplex PCR; TCRdb's copy keeps in-frame clones and lacks some. The sample contains 200,000 to 250,000 clones, about 56% of which appear only once. Germline V gene data show CDR1 as GTSNPN and CDR2 as SVGIG (reference sequence). V was trimmed by 1 base and J by 5 bases, leaving 15 bases between them. The CDR3 covers 14 residues. On this clone itself: What it recognizes is unknown.

This clonotype was sampled from a human donor in good health. This sequence joins TRBV30 and TRBJ2-7; D gene unclear. Sequencing was performed on CD8+ T cells sorted from blood. The CDR3 DNA reads as TGTGCCTGGAGTGCCCCCCACTCCTCGAACGAGCAGTACTTC. It yields the protein CAWSAPHSSNEQYF.